What follows are 6 T cell receptor beta chains derived from one specimen sequenced in a study of blood T cell repertoires in COVID-19. Libraries were prepared by immunoSEQ multiplex PCR; TCRdb keeps only in-frame clonotypes and omits some of them. This table holds about 200,000 clones, approximately 80% found once. The specimen was peripheral blood. The receptors come from a human donor with acute or convalescent COVID-19. The donor label of this sample is uncertain.

The rearrangement uses TRBV6-5 and TRBJ2-2, with 8 nucleotides matching TRBD2. The V gene's germline CDR1 is MNHEY and CDR2 SVGAGI. The CDR3 is 16 amino acids. V trimming: 2 bases; J trimming: 3 bases; junction bases outside the gene matches: 5. CDR3 region: CASSYGAGGDTGELFF. The CDR3 DNA sequence: TGTGCCAGCAGTTACGGGGCGGGAGGTGACACCGGGGAGCTGTTTTTT.

This clone was detected a few times. The chain joins TRBV5-6 to TRBJ1-1, with D unclear. CDR1 and CDR2 from the germline V gene are SGHDT and YYEEEE. CDR3 size: 15 residues. Trimming took off 0 bases at V and 0 bases at J, with 9 bases between the two ends. The CDR3 sequence: CASSLGQAMNTEAFF. In DNA form, the CDR3 reads TGTGCCAGCAGCTTGGGGCAGGCCATGAACACTGAAGCTTTCTTT.

This chain links TRBV12-3 or TRBV12-4 with TRBJ2-2; TRBD1 aligns across 8 bases. The trim removed 8 bases at V and 4 bases at J, leaving 3 bases unmatched. The CDR3 totals 13 residues. The CDR3 DNA reads as TGTGCCAGCGGACAGGGAACCACCGGGGAGCTGTTTTTT. As protein: CASGQGTTGELFF.

The chain employs TRBV5-1 and TRBJ1-2, with 11 bases identical to TRBD1. V shed 0 bases and J 7 bases; nucleotides not matched to a gene: 5. Germline CDR1 SGHRS, CDR2 YFSETQ. The CDR3 has 15 residues. CDR3 in amino acids: CASSLDLGTGGGYTF. The CDR3, as DNA: TGCGCCAGCAGCTTGGATTTGGGGACAGGGGGTGGCTACACCTTC.

The chain employs TRBV27 and TRBJ2-5; a possible D gene is TRBD1 (5 bases). The CDR3 length is 15 residues. Trimming shortened V by 5 bases and J by 2 bases, and 15 bases separated the two germline ends. CDR1 is MNHEY, CDR2 SMNVEV, per germline (reference sequence). CDR3 in amino acids: CASSKRGMIQETQYF. The CDR3 bases are TGTGCCAGCAGTAAAAGGGGAATGATTCAAGAGACCCAGTACTTC.

About this clone: The sample contains more than one DNA sequence encoding this CDR3. V and J are TRBV18 and TRBJ2-5, with D uncertain. The CDR3 runs 13 residues. The germline gives CDR1 KGHSH, CDR2 LQKENI. The V and J ends lost 2 bases and 2 bases respectively, with 6 bases between them. The CDR3 protein is CASSPGSQETQYF. DNA for the CDR3: TGTGCCAGCTCACCAGGCTCACAAGAGACCCAGTACTTC.